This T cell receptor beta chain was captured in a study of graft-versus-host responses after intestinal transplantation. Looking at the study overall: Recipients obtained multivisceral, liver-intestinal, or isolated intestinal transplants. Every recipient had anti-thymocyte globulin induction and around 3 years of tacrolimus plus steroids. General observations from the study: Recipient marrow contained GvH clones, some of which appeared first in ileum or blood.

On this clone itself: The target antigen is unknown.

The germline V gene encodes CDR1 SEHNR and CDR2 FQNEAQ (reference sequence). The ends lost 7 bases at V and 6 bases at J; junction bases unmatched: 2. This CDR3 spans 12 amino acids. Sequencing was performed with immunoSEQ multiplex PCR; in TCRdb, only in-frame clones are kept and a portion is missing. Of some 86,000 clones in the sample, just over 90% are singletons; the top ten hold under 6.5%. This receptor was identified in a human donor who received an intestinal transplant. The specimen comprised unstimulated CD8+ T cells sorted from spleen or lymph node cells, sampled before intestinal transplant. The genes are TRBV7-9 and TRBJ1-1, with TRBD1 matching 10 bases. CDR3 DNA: TGTGCCAGCAACGGACAGGGGGCTGAAGCTTTCTTT. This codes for CASNGQGAEAFF. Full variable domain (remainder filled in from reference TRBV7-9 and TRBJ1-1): DTGVSQNPRHKITKRGQNVTFRCDPISEHNRLYWYRQTLGQGPEFLTYFQNEAQLEKSRLLSDRFSAERPKGSFSTLEIQRTEQGDSAMYLCASNGQGAEAFFGQGTRLTVV.